A single sample gave rise to the 13 T cell receptor beta chains below, sequenced in a study of T cell responses to AZD1222 COVID-19 vaccine. This table comes from immunoSEQ multiplex PCR, and its TCRdb copy is limited to in-frame clones, with some not included. This repertoire shows 130,000 to 150,000 clones, about 91% found once; its top ten account for approximately 2.8%. Sequences were derived from peripheral blood, sampled on day 0 of AZD1222 vaccination. The receptors were sampled from an adult in good health.

The J gene is TRBJ1-4, the V gene TRBV14; D unresolved. The germline CDR1 and CDR2 sequences are SGHDN and FVKESK. The CDR3 is 14 amino acids. Trimming left V 0 bases short and J 8 bases short, with 10 bases between. For the CDR3, the DNA is TGTGCCAGCAGCCAAGATCAAGTCGGGGAAAAACTGTTTTTT. As protein: CASSQDQVGEKLFF.

J is TRBJ1-2 and V is TRBV19; 8 nucleotides agree with TRBD1. Germline V gene data show CDR1 as LNHDA and CDR2 as SQIVND (reference sequence). The CDR3 sequence is 13 residues long. The ends lost 6 bases at V and 8 bases at J; junction bases unmatched: 8. CDR3 sequence (DNA): TGTGCCAGTAGGGCAGGGGGCCTCGAGGGCTACACCTTC. This sequence encodes CASRAGGLEGYTF.

The rearrangement joins TRBV28 to TRBJ2-7; TRBD2 might be the D (5 bases). Trimming removed 6 bases at V and 2 bases at J, with 11 bases between. The CDR3 contains 13 residues. Germline lookup yields CDR1 MDHEN and CDR2 SYDVKM. The CDR3, as DNA: TGTGCCAGCAGCGCCTTAGCGACCTACGAGCAGTACTTC. Protein: CASSALATYEQYF.

CDR3 sequence (DNA): TGTGCCAGCAGGGGAAGCCCCAATTCACCCCTCCACTTT. It yields the protein CASRGSPNSPLHF. V and J are TRBV2 and TRBJ1-6; no firm D call. From germline, CDR1 is SNHLY and CDR2 FYNNEI. This CDR3 has 13 residues. The ends were cut back, 6 bases at V and 7 bases at J, with 10 bases in the middle.

This chain links TRBV4-1 with TRBJ2-1; a possible D gene is TRBD2 (5 bases). Germline V gives CDR1 MGHRA, CDR2 YSYEKL. The length of the CDR3 is 14 residues. V was cut by 1 base and J by 7 bases, with 11 bases left in between. Here the CDR3 reads CASSQGREMNEQFF. Here the CDR3 DNA reads TGCGCCAGCAGCCAAGGAAGGGAGATGAATGAGCAGTTCTTC.

This rearrangement joins TRBV7-2 to TRBJ2-1, with D perhaps TRBD2 (6 bases). The CDR3 consists of 14 residues. Germline V CDR1 and CDR2: SGHTA, FQGNSA. V lost 7 bases and J lost 0, with 10 bases in between. As DNA, the CDR3 is TGTGCCAGCAAACGGGAGCTCTCCTACAATGAGCAGTTCTTC. It specifies CASKRELSYNEQFF.

The chain recombines TRBV11-2 with TRBJ1-2; maybe TRBD1 (5 bases). This CDR3 is 15 amino acids long. V was pared by 1 base and J by 4 bases, with 13 bases between. Per germline, CDR1 SGHAT and CDR2 FQNNGV. Written as DNA, the CDR3 is TGTGCCAGCAGCTTAGGCCGGGACGGCGCCTATGGCTACACCTTC. Translating gives CASSLGRDGAYGYTF.

The chain couples TRBV12-5 to TRBJ1-5; 7 nucleotides agree with TRBD1. The CDR3 is 15 residues long. Germline V lookup: CDR1 LGHNT, CDR2 FRNRAP. V lost 6 bases and J lost 3; bases outside the gene matches: 8. In DNA form, the CDR3 reads TGTGCTAGTGGCCCTGGGACAGTAATCAATCAGCCCCAGCATTTT. Translating it yields CASGPGTVINQPQHF.

The gene calls are TRBV25-1 and TRBJ1-5, with D uncertain. The CDR3 is made up of 13 amino acids. The V gene lost 4 bases and the J gene lost 5 bases, with 9 bases spanning the gap. CDR1 and CDR2 from the germline V gene are MGHDK and SYGVNS. CDR3 coding DNA: TGTGCCAGCAGTGGGTGGGGTGATCAGCCCCAGCATTTT. Translation: CASSGWGDQPQHF.

In DNA form, the CDR3 reads TGTGCCAGCAGCACTGGCAATCAAGAGACCCAGTACTTC. This gives the protein CASSTGNQETQYF. V gene TRBV13 combines with J gene TRBJ2-5; D not certain. Germline loops: CDR1 PRHDT, CDR2 FYEKMQ (reference sequence). The germline V and J ends were trimmed by 5 bases and 2 bases, with 9 bases remaining between them. The CDR3 sequence is 13 residues long.

This clone was counted between two and nine times. The chain links TRBV11-2 to TRBJ1-2; D uncertain. CDR1 and CDR2 (germline): SGHAT, FQNNGV. V was clipped by 0 bases and J by 5 bases, with 7 bases between them. This CDR3 has 13 residues. The CDR3: CASSLDEGYGYTF. The CDR3 nucleotides read TGTGCCAGCAGCTTAGATGAAGGGTATGGCTACACCTTC. Supplemented by reference TRBV11-2 and TRBJ1-2, the full variable domain reads EAGVAQSPRYKIIEKRQSVAFWCNPISGHATLYWYQQILGQGPKLLIQFQNNGVVDDSQLPKDRFSAERLKGVDSTLKIQPAKLEDSAVYLCASSLDEGYGYTFGSGTRLTVV.

The chain links TRBV6-5 to TRBJ2-7, with 9 positions matching TRBD2. Germline loops: CDR1 MNHEY, CDR2 SVGAGI. Germline trimming cut 8 bases from V and 4 bases from J; bases unmatched to any gene: 12. This CDR3 is built from 15 residues. Here the CDR3 DNA reads TGTGCCAGCGCGTTCCGCGAGACTAGCGGTTACGAGCAGTACTTC. Translation gives CASAFRETSGYEQYF.

A single count supports this clone. The chain recombines TRBV30 with TRBJ2-2; 8 bases align to TRBD1. Germline V gene data show CDR1 as GTSNPN and CDR2 as SVGIG (reference sequence). The CDR3 is made up of 16 amino acids. The V gene end was trimmed by 2 bases and the J gene end by 3 bases; junction bases not matched to a gene: 8. CDR3 DNA: TGTGCCTGGAGTCCCCTAGACAGGGGAGACACCGGGGAGCTGTTTTTT. Translated: CAWSPLDRGDTGELFF.